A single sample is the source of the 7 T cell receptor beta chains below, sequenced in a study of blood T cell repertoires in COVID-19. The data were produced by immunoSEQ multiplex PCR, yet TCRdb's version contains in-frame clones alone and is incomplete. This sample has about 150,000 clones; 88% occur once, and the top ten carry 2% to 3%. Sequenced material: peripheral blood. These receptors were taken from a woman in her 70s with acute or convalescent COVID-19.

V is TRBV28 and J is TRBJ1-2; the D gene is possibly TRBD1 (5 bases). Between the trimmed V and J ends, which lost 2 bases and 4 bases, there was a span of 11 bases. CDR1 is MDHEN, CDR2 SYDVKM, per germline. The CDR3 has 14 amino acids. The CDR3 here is CASSLQGGSYGYTF. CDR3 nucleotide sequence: TGTGCCAGCAGTTTACAGGGAGGGAGCTATGGCTACACCTTC.

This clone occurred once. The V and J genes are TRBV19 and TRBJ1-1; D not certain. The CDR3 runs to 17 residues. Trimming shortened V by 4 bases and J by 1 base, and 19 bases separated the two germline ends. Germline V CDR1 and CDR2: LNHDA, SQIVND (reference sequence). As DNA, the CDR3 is TGTGCCAGTAGTAACTGGTTCGTGGGCCCCTCGAACACTGAAGCTTTCTTT. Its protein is CASSNWFVGPSNTEAFF.

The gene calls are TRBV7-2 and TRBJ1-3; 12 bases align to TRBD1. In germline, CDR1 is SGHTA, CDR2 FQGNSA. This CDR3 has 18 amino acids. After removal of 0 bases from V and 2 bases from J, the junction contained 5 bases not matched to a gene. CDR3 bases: TGTGCCAGCAGCTTAGCGCATGGGACAGGGGGCGCTGGAAACACCATATATTTT. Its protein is CASSLAHGTGGAGNTIYF.

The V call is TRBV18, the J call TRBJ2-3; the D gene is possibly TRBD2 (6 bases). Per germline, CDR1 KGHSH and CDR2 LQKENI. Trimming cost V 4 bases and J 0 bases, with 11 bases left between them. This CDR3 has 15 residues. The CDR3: CASSQTSLSTDTQYF. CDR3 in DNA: TGTGCCAGCTCACAGACTAGTTTGAGCACAGATACGCAGTATTTT. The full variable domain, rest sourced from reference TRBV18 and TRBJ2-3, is NAGVMQNPRHLVRRRGQEARLRCSPMKGHSHVYWYRQLPEEGLKFMVYLQKENIIDESGMPKERFSAEFPKEGPSILRIQQVVRGDSAAYFCASSQTSLSTDTQYFGPGTRLTVL.

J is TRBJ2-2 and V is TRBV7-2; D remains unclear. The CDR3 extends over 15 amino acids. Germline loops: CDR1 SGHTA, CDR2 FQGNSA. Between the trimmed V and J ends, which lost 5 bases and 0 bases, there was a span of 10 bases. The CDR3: CASSLTNANTGELFF. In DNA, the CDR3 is TGTGCCAGCAGCCTGACAAATGCGAACACCGGGGAGCTGTTTTTT.

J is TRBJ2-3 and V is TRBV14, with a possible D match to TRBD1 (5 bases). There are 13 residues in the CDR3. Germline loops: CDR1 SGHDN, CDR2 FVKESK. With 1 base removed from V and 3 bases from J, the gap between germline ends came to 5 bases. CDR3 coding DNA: TGTGCCAGCAGCCAAGGGACAACAGATACGCAGTATTTT. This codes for CASSQGTTDTQYF.

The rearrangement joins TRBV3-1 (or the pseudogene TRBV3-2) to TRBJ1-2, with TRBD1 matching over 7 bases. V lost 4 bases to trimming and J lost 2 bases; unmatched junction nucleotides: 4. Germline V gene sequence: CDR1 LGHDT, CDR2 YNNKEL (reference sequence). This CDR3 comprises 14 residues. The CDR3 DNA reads TGTGCCAGCAGCCCCTCAGGGGGAAACTATGGCTACACCTTC. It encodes CASSPSGGNYGYTF.